This T cell receptor beta chain originates from a study of cytomegalovirus exposure and HLA in healthy donors. In the study overall: In a later analysis, it was reported that the approximately 110 validation repertoires had been produced on the same platform as the roughly 610 repertoires belonging to the first cohort.

The assay was immunoSEQ multiplex PCR, and TCRdb's table has in-frame clones only and misses some. The repertoire holds about 140,000 clones, around nine tenths seen once, with approximately 7.5% in the top ten. A note on this clone: Its antigen is unknown.

Whole-study results and caveats: The study put 150 or so TCR beta chains on its list as cytomegalovirus-associated.

In germline, CDR1 is MNHNS, CDR2 SASEGT. The CDR3 is made up of 15 amino acids. V lost 3 bases to trimming and J lost 4 bases, with 13 bases between them. The gene calls are TRBV6-1 and TRBJ1-5, with a weak D call TRBD1 (5 bases). The source of this sequence is a woman aged 18-30 years in good health and CMV-seropositive. Sample: PBMCs. The CDR3 DNA reads as TGTGCCAGCAGTGAGGGGCAGCTCTTTAATCAGCCCCAGCATTTT. This translates into CASSEGQLFNQPQHF.